A selection of T cell receptor beta chains follows, all from one sample in a study of blood T cell repertoires in COVID-19. Measured with immunoSEQ multiplex PCR; TCRdb has only the in-frame clones, and not every one. Here the sample spans some 66,000 clones, 85% to 90% being singletons. Input material: peripheral blood. These TCRs come from a man aged 45 to 65 with active COVID-19. Each CDR3 is given with its conserved first and last residue. The D gene is left open where the match is weak. The size entry is marked missing in some rows and otherwise reads once, few, many or a size class.

TRBV30,TRBJ2-3,NA,TRBD2,CAWSISGTSGTDTQYF,TGTGCCTGGAGTATCTCTGGGACTAGCGGCACAGATACGCAGTATTTT
TRBV12-3/TRBV12-4,TRBJ1-5,NA,TRBD1,CASREGAQPQHF,TGTGCCAGCAGGGAGGGGGCTCAGCCCCAGCATTTT
TRBV5-5,TRBJ1-5,NA,NA,CASSLYGSNSNQPQHF,TGTGCCAGCAGCTTATATGGGAGCAATAGCAATCAGCCCCAGCATTTT
TRBV9,TRBJ2-1,NA,TRBD2,CASSPSGTTYREQFF,TGTGCCAGCAGCCCATCCGGGACTACCTACCGTGAGCAGTTCTTC
TRBV5-8,TRBJ2-5,NA,TRBD2,CASSLGTSGTPRETQYF,TGTGCCAGCAGCTTGGGGACTAGCGGGACCCCACGAGAGACCCAGTACTTC
TRBV5-4,TRBJ1-1,NA,NA,CASSLVGAGLTEAFF,TGTGCCAGCAGCTTGGTAGGTGCAGGGCTCACTGAAGCTTTCTTT
TRBV19,TRBJ2-1,NA,TRBD2,CASSRGGGADEQFF,TGTGCCAGTAGTAGGGGCGGGGGGGCCGATGAGCAGTTCTTC
TRBV10-2,TRBJ2-5,NA,TRBD2,CASGGTSGGYQETQYF,TGCGCCAGCGGAGGGACTAGCGGGGGGTACCAAGAGACCCAGTACTTC
TRBV27,TRBJ1-2,NA,NA,CASSPNGEIYGYTF,TGTGCCAGCAGTCCGAATGGGGAGATCTATGGCTACACCTTC
TRBV6-5,TRBJ1-6,once,TRBD1,CASSYSGQNSPLHF,TGTGCCAGCAGTTACTCGGGACAGAATTCACCCCTCCACTTT
TRBV5-6,TRBJ1-4,NA,NA,CASSLGVEKLFF,TGTGCCAGCAGCTTGGGAGTAGAAAAACTGTTTTTT
TRBV4-1,TRBJ2-5,once,TRBD1,CASSQAIGGQGQETQYF,TGCGCCAGCAGCCAAGCGATAGGGGGACAGGGGCAAGAGACCCAGTACTTC
TRBV29-1,TRBJ1-4,NA,NA,CSVVSNEKLFF,TGCAGCGTTGTGAGTAATGAAAAACTGTTTTTT
TRBV6-4,TRBJ2-3,once,TRBD2,CATGTTGDTQYF,TGTGCCACCGGGACTACCGGGGATACGCAGTATTTT
TRBV6-4,TRBJ2-1,NA,NA,CASSEGGGYNEQFF,TGTGCCAGCAGTGAGGGAGGTGGCTACAATGAGCAGTTCTTC
TRBV6-4,TRBJ1-6,NA,TRBD1,CASSDQGRQSRDSSYNSPLHF,TGTGCCAGCAGTGACCAGGGCAGGCAAAGTCGGGACAGCTCCTATAATTCACCCCTCCACTTT
TRBV5-1,TRBJ2-5,NA,NA,CASSWETGTQYF,TGCGCCAGCAGCTGGGAGACCGGGACCCAGTACTTC
TRBV6-5,TRBJ1-5,NA,NA,CATKTVGNGNQPQHF,TGTGCCACCAAAACGGTGGGCAATGGCAATCAGCCCCAGCATTTT
TRBV19,TRBJ2-1,NA,TRBD1,CASRGPTGGLGNEQFF,TGTGCCAGTAGGGGACCCACAGGGGGCCTTGGGAATGAGCAGTTCTTC
TRBV6-2/TRBV6-3,TRBJ1-2,NA,TRBD1,CASSKTGGGYGYTF,TGTGCCAGCAGTAAGACAGGGGGCGGCTATGGCTACACCTTC
TRBV11-3,TRBJ2-3,NA,NA,CASSLVSPDTQYF,TGTGCCAGCAGCTTAGTTTCTCCAGATACGCAGTATTTT
TRBV4-1,TRBJ1-1,NA,TRBD1,CASSQTNVGTGTGTEAFF,TGCGCCAGCAGCCAAACCAATGTGGGGACAGGGACGGGGACTGAAGCTTTCTTT
TRBV7-6,TRBJ1-2,NA,NA,CASSLNRATNYGYTF,TGTGCCAGCAGCTTAAACAGGGCAACTAACTATGGCTACACCTTC
TRBV12-3/TRBV12-4,TRBJ2-7,NA,NA,CASSLYYEQYF,TGTGCCAGCAGTCTGTATTACGAGCAGTACTTC
TRBV7-3,TRBJ2-5,NA,TRBD1,CASSQGTAIQETQYF,TGTGCCAGCAGCCAGGGGACAGCAATCCAAGAGACCCAGTACTTC
TRBV6-5,TRBJ1-1,NA,TRBD1,CASSYEGAITEAFF,TGTGCCAGCAGTTATGAGGGGGCGATCACTGAAGCTTTCTTT
TRBV19,TRBJ1-2,NA,TRBD1,CASSMGVRDSTGNYGYTF,TGTGCCAGTAGTATGGGGGTTAGGGACAGCACGGGTAACTATGGCTACACCTTC
TRBV5-4,TRBJ2-1,NA,NA,CASLDSYNEQFF,TGTGCCAGCCTAGATTCCTACAATGAGCAGTTCTTC
TRBV12-3/TRBV12-4,TRBJ2-7,few,NA,CASSFWPGEQYF,TGTGCCAGCAGTTTTTGGCCGGGAGAGCAGTACTTC
TRBV10-3,TRBJ2-3,NA,NA,CAISDPAAGRTRGGQYF,TGTGCCATCAGTGACCCGGCCGCGGGGCGCACTCGAGGCGGGCAGTATTTT
TRBV21-1,TRBJ2-3,NA,NA,CASSKAGREDTQYF,TGTGCCAGCAGCAAAGCGGGTAGGGAGGATACGCAGTATTTT
TRBV2,TRBJ2-3,few,TRBD2,CASSEALAGADTQYF,TGTGCCAGCAGTGAAGCTCTAGCGGGGGCAGATACGCAGTATTTT
TRBV11-2,TRBJ1-1,few,TRBD1,CASSLVAGGRMNTEAFF,TGTGCCAGCAGCTTAGTGGCAGGGGGCCGCATGAACACTGAAGCTTTCTTT
TRBV5-1,TRBJ2-1,NA,TRBD2,CASSFLAGDNEQFF,TGCGCCAGCAGCTTCCTAGCGGGAGACAATGAGCAGTTCTTC